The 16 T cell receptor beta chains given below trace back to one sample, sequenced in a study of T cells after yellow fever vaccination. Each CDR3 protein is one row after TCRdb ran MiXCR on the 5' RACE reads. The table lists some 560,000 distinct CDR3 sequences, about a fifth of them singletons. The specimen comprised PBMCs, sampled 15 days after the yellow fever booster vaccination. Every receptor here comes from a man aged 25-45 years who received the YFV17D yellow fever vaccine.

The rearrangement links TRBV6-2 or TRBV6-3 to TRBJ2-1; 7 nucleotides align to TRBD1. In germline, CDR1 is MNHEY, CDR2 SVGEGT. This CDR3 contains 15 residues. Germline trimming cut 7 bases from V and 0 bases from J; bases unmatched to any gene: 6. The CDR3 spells CASKFAGGSYNEQFF. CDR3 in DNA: TGTGCCAGCAAATTCGCAGGGGGCTCCTACAATGAGCAGTTCTTC.

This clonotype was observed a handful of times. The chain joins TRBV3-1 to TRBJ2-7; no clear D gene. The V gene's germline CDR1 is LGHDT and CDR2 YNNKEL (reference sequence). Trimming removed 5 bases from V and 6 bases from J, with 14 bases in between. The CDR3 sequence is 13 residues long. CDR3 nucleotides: TGTGCCAGCAGCTACCCTCCAATGGCCGAGCAGTACTTC. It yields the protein CASSYPPMAEQYF.

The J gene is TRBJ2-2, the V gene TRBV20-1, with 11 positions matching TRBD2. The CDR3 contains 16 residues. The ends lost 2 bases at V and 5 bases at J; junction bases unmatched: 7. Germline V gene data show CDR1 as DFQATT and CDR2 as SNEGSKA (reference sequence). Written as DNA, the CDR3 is TGCAGTGCTAGAAGAGACTTAGCGGGAGGGACCGGGGAGCTGTTTTTT. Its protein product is CSARRDLAGGTGELFF.

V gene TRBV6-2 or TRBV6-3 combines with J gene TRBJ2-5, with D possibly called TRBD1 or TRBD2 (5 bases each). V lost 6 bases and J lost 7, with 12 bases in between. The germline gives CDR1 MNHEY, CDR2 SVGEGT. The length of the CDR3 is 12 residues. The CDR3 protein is CASSWDRGTQYF. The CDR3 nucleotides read TGTGCCAGCAGCTGGGACCGGGGGACCCAGTACTTC.

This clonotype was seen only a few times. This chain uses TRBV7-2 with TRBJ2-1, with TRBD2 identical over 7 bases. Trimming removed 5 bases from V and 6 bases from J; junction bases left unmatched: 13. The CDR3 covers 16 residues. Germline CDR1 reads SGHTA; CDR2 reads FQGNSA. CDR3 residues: CASSLRRERVVNEQFF. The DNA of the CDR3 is TGTGCCAGCAGCCTCAGGCGGGAGCGGGTAGTCAATGAGCAGTTCTTC. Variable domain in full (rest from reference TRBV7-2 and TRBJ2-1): GAGVSQSPSNKVTEKGKDVELRCDPISGHTALYWYRQSLGQGLEFLIYFQGNSAPDKSGLPSDRFSAERTGGSVSTLTIQRTQQEDSAVYLCASSLRRERVVNEQFFGPGTRLTVL.

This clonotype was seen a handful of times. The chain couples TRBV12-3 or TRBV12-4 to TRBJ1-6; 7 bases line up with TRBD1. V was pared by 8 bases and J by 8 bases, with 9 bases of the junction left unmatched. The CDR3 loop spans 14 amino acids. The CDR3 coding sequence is TGTGCCAGCGGCGAGGACAGGCCGGATTCACCCCTCCACTTT. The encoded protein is CASGEDRPDSPLHF.

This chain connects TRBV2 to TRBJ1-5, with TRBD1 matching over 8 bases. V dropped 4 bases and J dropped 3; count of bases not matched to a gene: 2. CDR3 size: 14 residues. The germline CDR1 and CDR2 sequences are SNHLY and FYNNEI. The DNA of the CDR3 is TGTGCCAGCAGTGGGGACAGGTTCAATCAGCCCCAGCATTTT. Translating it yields CASSGDRFNQPQHF.

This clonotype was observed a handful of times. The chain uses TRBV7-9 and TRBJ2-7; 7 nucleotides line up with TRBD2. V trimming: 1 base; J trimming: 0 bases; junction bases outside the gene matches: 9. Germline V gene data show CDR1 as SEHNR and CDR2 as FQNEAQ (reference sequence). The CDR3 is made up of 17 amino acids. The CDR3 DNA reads TGTGCCAGCAGCTTAGGTCCCGGAGCGGGAAACTCCTACGAGCAGTACTTC. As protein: CASSLGPGAGNSYEQYF. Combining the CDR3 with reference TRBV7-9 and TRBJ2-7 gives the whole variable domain DTGVSQNPRHKITKRGQNVTFRCDPISEHNRLYWYRQTLGQGPEFLTYFQNEAQLEKSRLLSDRFSAERPKGSFSTLEIQRTEQGDSAMYLCASSLGPGAGNSYEQYFGPGTRLTVT.

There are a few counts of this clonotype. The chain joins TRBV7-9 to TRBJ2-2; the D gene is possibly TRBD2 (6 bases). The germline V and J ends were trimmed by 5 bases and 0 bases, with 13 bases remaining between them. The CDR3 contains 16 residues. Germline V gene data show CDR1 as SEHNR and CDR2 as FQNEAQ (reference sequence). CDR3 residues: CASSTISGANTGELFF. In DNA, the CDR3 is TGTGCCAGCAGCACAATTAGCGGAGCGAACACCGGGGAGCTGTTTTTT.

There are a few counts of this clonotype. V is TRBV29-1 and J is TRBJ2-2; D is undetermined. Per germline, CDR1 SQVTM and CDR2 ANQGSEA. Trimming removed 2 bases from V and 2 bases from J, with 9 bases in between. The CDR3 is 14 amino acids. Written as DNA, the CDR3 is TGCAGCGTTGAAAAGTCAATAAACACCGGGGAGCTGTTTTTT. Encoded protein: CSVEKSINTGELFF.

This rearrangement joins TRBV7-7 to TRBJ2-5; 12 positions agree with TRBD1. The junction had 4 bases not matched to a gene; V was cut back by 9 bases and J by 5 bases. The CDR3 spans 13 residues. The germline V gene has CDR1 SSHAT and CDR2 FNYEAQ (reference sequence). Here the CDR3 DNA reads TGTGCCAGGGGACAGGGGGCTTGGGAGACCCAGTACTTC. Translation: CARGQGAWETQYF.

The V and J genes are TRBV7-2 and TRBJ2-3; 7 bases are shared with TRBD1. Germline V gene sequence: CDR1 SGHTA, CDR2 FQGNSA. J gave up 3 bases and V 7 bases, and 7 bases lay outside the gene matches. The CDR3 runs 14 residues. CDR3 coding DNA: TGTGCCAGCAACTCGGGACAGAGAACAGATACGCAGTATTTT. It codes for CASNSGQRTDTQYF. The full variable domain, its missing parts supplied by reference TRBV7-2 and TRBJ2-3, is GAGVSQSPSNKVTEKGKDVELRCDPISGHTALYWYRQSLGQGLEFLIYFQGNSAPDKSGLPSDRFSAERTGGSVSTLTIQRTQQEDSAVYLCASNSGQRTDTQYFGPGTRLTVL.

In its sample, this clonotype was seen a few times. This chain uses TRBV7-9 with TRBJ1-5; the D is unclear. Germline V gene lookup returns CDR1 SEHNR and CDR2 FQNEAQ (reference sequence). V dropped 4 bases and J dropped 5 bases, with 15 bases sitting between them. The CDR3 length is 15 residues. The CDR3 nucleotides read TGTGCCAGCAGCTCTGCGTTTGACGGTTATCAGCCCCAGCATTTT. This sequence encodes CASSSAFDGYQPQHF. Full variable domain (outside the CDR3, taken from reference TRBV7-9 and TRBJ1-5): DTGVSQNPRHKITKRGQNVTFRCDPISEHNRLYWYRQTLGQGPEFLTYFQNEAQLEKSRLLSDRFSAERPKGSFSTLEIQRTEQGDSAMYLCASSSAFDGYQPQHFGDGTRLSIL.

DNA for the CDR3: TGTGCCAGCTCACCGCCCCTCCACGGCGGCATTTTGGTGCGGCAGTACTTC. This encodes CASSPPLHGGILVRQYF. The gene calls are TRBV18 and TRBJ2-7, with D unclear. The CDR3 loop spans 17 amino acids. Germline CDR1 and CDR2: KGHSH and LQKENI. V lost 3 bases to trimming and J lost 9 bases, with 27 bases between them.

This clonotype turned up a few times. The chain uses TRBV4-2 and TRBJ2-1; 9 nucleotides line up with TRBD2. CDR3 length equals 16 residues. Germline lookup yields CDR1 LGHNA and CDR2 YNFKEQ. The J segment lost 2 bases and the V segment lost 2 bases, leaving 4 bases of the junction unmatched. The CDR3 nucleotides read TGTGCCAGCAGCCAACATCCTAGCGGGACCTACAATGAGCAGTTCTTC. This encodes CASSQHPSGTYNEQFF.

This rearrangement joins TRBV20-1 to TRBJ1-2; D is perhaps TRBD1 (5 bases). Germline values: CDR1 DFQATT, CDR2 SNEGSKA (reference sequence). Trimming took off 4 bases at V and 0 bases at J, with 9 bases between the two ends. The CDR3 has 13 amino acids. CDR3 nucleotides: TGCAGTGCTACGGGGCCCGCTAACTATGGCTACACCTTC. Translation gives CSATGPANYGYTF.